This is a list of T cell receptor beta chains from one sample in a study of CD8+ T cells in alopecia areata. The method was immunoSEQ multiplex PCR; TCRdb's version includes in-frame clones alone and lacks a portion of them. The sample yields more than 85,000 clones, 50% to 75% seen once. The source material was CD8+ T cells sorted from blood, sampled at week 4, from a patient treated with tofacitinib. The receptors here all came from a human donor with alopecia areata. CDR3s include the opening cysteine and the closing phenylalanine or tryptophan. D genes are given only for firm matches. Size values are once, few and many counts, or a class for expanded clones, and some rows have none.

CDR3 length	V gene	clone size	J gene	D gene	CDR3 DNA	CDR3 protein
10	TRBV7-9	NA	TRBJ2-1	NA	TGTGCCAGCAGCTACGATGAGCAGTTCTTC	CASSYDEQFF
14	TRBV4-1	NA	TRBJ2-3	NA	TGCGCCAGCAGCCAACCCCGTGGAGGAGATACGCAGTATTTT	CASSQPRGGDTQYF
12	TRBV5-1	few	TRBJ2-7	NA	TGCGCCAGCAGCCCGAATGGGGTGGAGCAGTACTTC	CASSPNGVEQYF
14	TRBV25-1	medium-sized	TRBJ2-3	TRBD2	TGTGCCAGCGGGACTAGCGGGGACACAGATACGCAGTATTTT	CASGTSGDTDTQYF
14	TRBV27	many	TRBJ2-1	NA	TGTGCCAGCAGTTTTGGGAGCTCCTACAATGAGCAGTTCTTC	CASSFGSSYNEQFF
16	TRBV4-3	few	TRBJ2-4	NA	TGCGCCAGCAGCCAAGAAAGGCGTCTAGCCAAAAACATTCAGTACTTC	CASSQERRLAKNIQYF
15	TRBV29-1	NA	TRBJ2-2	NA	TGCAGCGTTGAATCGGGCCAGCTAAACACCGGGGAGCTGTTTTTT	CSVESGQLNTGELFF
15	TRBV15	NA	TRBJ2-1	TRBD2	TGTGCCACCAGCCCCGGACTAGAGGTCTTCAATGAGCAGTTCTTC	CATSPGLEVFNEQFF
14	TRBV4-3	once	TRBJ2-7	NA	TGCGCCAGCAGCCAAAGCAGTTTCTCCTACGAGCAGTACTTC	CASSQSSFSYEQYF
13	TRBV18	NA	TRBJ2-7	NA	TGTGCCAGCTCACCCTCTCCCTCCTACGAGCAGTACTTC	CASSPSPSYEQYF
15	TRBV7-9	NA	TRBJ2-1	NA	TGTGCCAGCAGTTCGTCTGAGACTCCTTACAATGAGCAGTTCTTC	CASSSSETPYNEQFF
15	TRBV4-3	NA	TRBJ2-5	NA	TGCGCCAGCAGCCAAGGGACTCCACTTACGGAGACCCAGTACTTC	CASSQGTPLTETQYF
13	TRBV11-2	NA	TRBJ2-5	TRBD1	TGTGCCGGCAAGGGACAGGGGGCTGAGACCCAGTACTTC	CAGKGQGAETQYF
14	TRBV27	few	TRBJ1-2	TRBD1	TGTGCCAGCAGGGAAACAGGGGGCAACTATGGCTACACCTTC	CASRETGGNYGYTF
14	TRBV18	NA	TRBJ1-2	NA	TGTGCCAGCTCACCACCGCCAGGAGCCTATGGCTACACCTTC	CASSPPPGAYGYTF
13	TRBV15	NA	TRBJ1-2	TRBD1	TGTGCCACCAGAGAAACAGGGGGTGTTGGCTACACCTTC	CATRETGGVGYTF
14	TRBV5-6	NA	TRBJ1-2	NA	TGTGCCAGCAGCTTGGTGGCAGACCGCTATGGCTACACCTTC	CASSLVADRYGYTF
17	TRBV5-6	NA	TRBJ1-4	TRBD1	TGTGCCAGCAGCACAACCGGGACAGAAACTTCCAATGAAAAACTGTTTTTT	CASSTTGTETSNEKLFF
13	TRBV30	NA	TRBJ2-1	NA	TGTGCCTGTAGGCTAAGCTCCTACAATGAGCAGTTCTTC	CACRLSSYNEQFF
15	TRBV4-1	NA	TRBJ1-5	TRBD1	TGCGCCAGCAGCCAAGTTGCAGGGGGGGTTCAGCCCCAGCATTTT	CASSQVAGGVQPQHF
17	TRBV7-9	NA	TRBJ2-1	TRBD2	TGTGCCAGCAGCTCAGGACTAGCGGGTAGCTCCTACAATGAGCAGTTCTTC	CASSSGLAGSSYNEQFF
16	TRBV7-9	NA	TRBJ2-7	TRBD1	TGTGCCAGCAGCTTAGAGAGGGGGCGGGTTCTCGACGAGCAGTACTTC	CASSLERGRVLDEQYF
13	TRBV19	NA	TRBJ1-1	NA	TGTGCCAGTAGTGTTTTGGGGAACACTGAAGCTTTCTTT	CASSVLGNTEAFF
16	TRBV4-3	NA	TRBJ2-5	TRBD1	TGCGCCAGCAGCCAAGTAGGGGGACAGCTCCAAGAGACCCAGTACTTC	CASSQVGGQLQETQYF
13	TRBV29-1	NA	TRBJ2-2	TRBD1	TGCAGCGTTGCAAGGGGGCTCACCGGGGAGCTGTTTTTT	CSVARGLTGELFF
15	TRBV19	NA	TRBJ2-1	NA	TGTGCCAGTAGTACCGGGACAACCGAATACAATGAGCAGTTCTTC	CASSTGTTEYNEQFF
15	TRBV2	few	TRBJ2-2	NA	TGTGCCATTGGGCTTTTGGACGGCGACGACGGGGAGCTGTTTTTT	CAIGLLDGDDGELFF
16	TRBV4-1	NA	TRBJ2-1	TRBD1	TGCGCCAGCAGCCAAGCGAGGACAGGACCCTCCGATGAGCAGTTCTTC	CASSQARTGPSDEQFF
16	TRBV6-5	NA	TRBJ2-3	NA	TGTGCCAGCAGTTACTCGAGGACAGTGAGCACAGATACGCAGTATTTT	CASSYSRTVSTDTQYF
16	TRBV27	NA	TRBJ2-7	TRBD1	TGTGCCAGCAGTCCCCGACAGGGGGTGCACTCCTACGAGCAGTACTTC	CASSPRQGVHSYEQYF
16	TRBV4-1	few	TRBJ2-5	NA	TGCGCCAGCAGCCGAGTGGATAGCAGTTACCAAGAGACCCAGTACTTC	CASSRVDSSYQETQYF
13	TRBV27	NA	TRBJ2-2	NA	TGTGCCAGCAGTCCTACAGGAGCCGGGGAGCTGTTTTTT	CASSPTGAGELFF
15	TRBV4-1	few	TRBJ1-4	TRBD1	TGCGCCAGCAGCCAGGAACAGGGGGCGGGGGAAAAACTGTTTTTT	CASSQEQGAGEKLFF
14	TRBV15	NA	TRBJ2-2	NA	TGTGCCACCAGCAGCGAATCTAACACCGGGGAGCTGTTTTTT	CATSSESNTGELFF
13	TRBV4-2	few	TRBJ2-3	NA	TGTGCCAGCAGCTTGAGGCCTACAGATACGCAGTATTTT	CASSLRPTDTQYF
15	TRBV28	NA	TRBJ1-1	TRBD1	TGTGCCAGCACCTACCGCCAGGGGGACGTGGGGAGAGCTTTCTTT	CASTYRQGDVGRAFF
14	TRBV10-3	NA	TRBJ2-3	NA	TGTGCCATCATGGGGGAAAGGGAGTTAGATACGCAGTATTTT	CAIMGERELDTQYF
15	TRBV27	few	TRBJ2-7	NA	TGTGCCAGCAGTTTATCGAGGCTTGGGGACTACGAGCAGTACTTC	CASSLSRLGDYEQYF
15	TRBV23-1	NA	TRBJ2-2	NA	TGCGCCAGCAGTCAAACAATGGGGACCACCGGGGAGCTGTTTTTT	CASSQTMGTTGELFF
14	TRBV25-1	NA	TRBJ1-3	NA	TGTGCCAGCAGTGAGGGCCTCTCTGGAAACACCATATATTTT	CASSEGLSGNTIYF